This T cell receptor beta chain was sequenced during a study of cytotoxic CD8 clonotypes in ibrutinib-treated CLL. The CDR3 covers 14 residues. Germline values: CDR1 SNHLY, CDR2 FYNNEI. Trimming removed 4 bases from V and 7 bases from J; junction bases left unmatched: 4. The repertoire was sequenced with immunoSEQ multiplex PCR; TCRdb's copy has only in-frame clones and lacks some. The sample has about 40,000 clones, roughly two thirds seen once. Material: PBMCs, obtained at disease progression, from a patient treated with ibrutinib. The rearrangement uses TRBV2 and TRBJ2-1; 10 bases are a match to TRBD1. The receptor was isolated from a human donor with chronic lymphocytic leukemia. The CDR3 here is CASSGDRGWNEQFF. The CDR3 region has the DNA TGTGCCAGCAGTGGGGACAGGGGCTGGAATGAGCAGTTCTTC.